The 25 T cell receptor beta chains in this list originate from one sample, sequenced in a study of T cell repertoires in cytomegalovirus infection. TCRdb redid the calling of the reads with MiXCR, one entry per CDR3 protein. Of some 900,000 distinct CDR3 sequences listed, 30% to 35% are singletons. The antigens for these receptors are not known. This sample comprised cultured CD8+ T cells from PBMCs, obtained from culture after CMV antigen stimulation. The receptors here all came from a human donor in good health (CMV status not recorded). Some clones in this sample may be carry-over from other donors' samples.

The chain uses TRBV7-9 and TRBJ1-2; tentative D call: TRBD1 (5 bases). Looked up from germline, CDR1 is SEHNR and CDR2 is FQNEAQ (reference sequence). The V gene lost 4 bases and the J gene lost 8 bases, with 23 bases spanning the gap. CDR3 length: 16 amino acids. CDR3 protein: CASSSVLSVPGKGYTF. The DNA for the CDR3 is TGTGCCAGCAGCTCGGTCCTTAGTGTGCCAGGGAAGGGCTACACCTTC.

This chain connects TRBV7-8 to TRBJ2-5; D ambiguous. V gave up 11 bases and J gave up 5 bases, with 18 bases separating them. The germline V gene has CDR1 SGHVS and CDR2 FQNEAQ. This CDR3 spans 13 amino acids. This chain's CDR3 is CALDRAGVETQYF. CDR3 DNA sequence: TGTGCCTTAGACCGTGCTGGGGTCGAGACCCAGTACTTC.

This clonotype was seen repeatedly, ten times or more. The chain combines TRBV7-9 with TRBJ2-2; a weak D match, TRBD2 (6 bases). The CDR3 has 17 residues. Trimming left V 10 bases short and J 0 bases short, with 21 bases between. Germline V gene lookup returns CDR1 SEHNR and CDR2 FQNEAQ (reference sequence). The CDR3 loop is CATGVEGRYANTGELFF. Here the CDR3 DNA reads TGTGCCACCGGAGTGGAGGGCCGTTACGCGAACACCGGGGAGCTGTTTTTT.

The chain has TRBV7-8 and TRBJ2-1, with a possible D match to TRBD1 (6 bases). V was cut by 5 bases and J by 6 bases, with 11 bases left in between. Germline V gene data show CDR1 as SGHVS and CDR2 as FQNEAQ. CDR3 length: 13 amino acids. The CDR3 loop is CASSVGQINEQFF. Here the CDR3 DNA reads TGTGCCAGCAGCGTCGGACAGATCAATGAGCAGTTCTTC.

V is TRBV12-3 or TRBV12-4 and J is TRBJ2-7; TRBD2 agrees at 10 bases. This CDR3 is built from 17 residues. The V gene end was trimmed by 3 bases and the J gene end by 5 bases; junction bases not matched to a gene: 13. DNA of the CDR3: TGTGCCAGCAGTTTTGGTAGCGGGGGGCATCGTCAAAACGAGCAGTACTTC. Translating it yields CASSFGSGGHRQNEQYF.

V is TRBV6-8 and J is TRBJ1-2; D is possibly TRBD1 (6 bases). Trimming stripped 2 bases from V and 6 bases from J, with 7 bases between. The CDR3 totals 12 residues. The germline gives CDR1 MNHGY, CDR2 SAAAGT. The CDR3 region has the DNA TGTGCCAGCAGTTACACAGGGAATGGCTACACCTTC. This sequence encodes CASSYTGNGYTF.

In regard to this clonotype: A read error may explain this, as a much larger clone is one base away. This sequence joins TRBV7-2 and TRBJ1-5, with a possible D match to TRBD1 (5 bases). CDR1 is SGHTA and CDR2 is FQGNSA in the germline V gene. The CDR3 is 17 amino acids. The CDR3 DNA follows: TGTGCCAACAGCCACCAACCGGTAGGGAGGGGCGATCAGCCCCAGCATTTT. Its translation: CANSHQPVGRGDQPQHF.

The chain employs TRBV28 and TRBJ2-5; a weak D match, TRBD2 (5 bases). The CDR3 has 15 amino acids. Per the germline V gene, CDR1 is MDHEN and CDR2 is SYDVKM. V was clipped by 8 bases and J by 1 base, with 17 bases between them. The DNA of the CDR3 is TGTGCCAGCCGGCGGGTAGAGGTTTTCCAAGAGACCCAGTACTTC. Its translation: CASRRVEVFQETQYF.

This clonotype was counted a few times. The chain is built from TRBV27 and TRBJ1-2; no clear D gene. CDR1 and CDR2 from the germline V gene are MNHEY and SMNVEV (reference sequence). Trimming removed 5 bases at V and 3 bases at J, with 13 bases between. This CDR3 contains 14 residues. CDR3 nucleotides: TGTGCCAGCAGTCTAGGACGGACTGACTATGGCTACACCTTC. It translates to CASSLGRTDYGYTF.

The V call is TRBV4-1, the J call TRBJ2-1; D not certain. Trimming left V 1 base short and J 0 bases short, with 10 bases between. CDR3 length: 16 residues. Germline V gene lookup returns CDR1 MGHRA and CDR2 YSYEKL. The chain's CDR3 is CASSQVARNSYNEQFF. The DNA of the CDR3 is TGCGCCAGCAGCCAAGTCGCCAGGAACTCCTACAATGAGCAGTTCTTC.

This clonotype occurred a few times. The V and J genes are TRBV19 and TRBJ2-1; D may be TRBD1 or TRBD2 (6 bases each). Germline assignment: CDR1 LNHDA and CDR2 SQIVND (reference sequence). Trimming removed 0 bases from V and 2 bases from J, with 8 bases in between. The CDR3 extends over 15 amino acids. The DNA of the CDR3 is TGTGCCAGTAGTATAGATGGGGGGCCCTACAATGAGCAGTTCTTC. Residues: CASSIDGGPYNEQFF.

This clonotype was recorded once. A read error is possible here, since a much larger clone lies one base away. V is TRBV7-6 and J is TRBJ2-3, with 8 nucleotides matching TRBD1. Germline CDR1 reads SGHVS; CDR2 reads FNYEAQ. The CDR3 loop spans 17 amino acids. The DNA of the CDR3 is TGTGCCAGCAGCCAAAACGGCCAGGGGGCTATGGCAGATTCGCAGTATTTT. Translation: CASSQNGQGAMADSQYF.

The V gene is TRBV20-1, the J gene TRBJ1-2, with 9 nucleotides matching TRBD1. J was trimmed by 3 bases and V by 0 bases; bases with no gene match: 8. The CDR3 totals 16 residues. The germline V gene encodes CDR1 DFQATT and CDR2 SNEGSKA (reference sequence). CDR3 sequence: CSARDSDRGVDYGYTF. In DNA form, the CDR3 reads TGCAGTGCTAGAGATTCCGACAGGGGGGTTGACTATGGCTACACCTTC.

This clonotype was counted ten times or more. J is TRBJ2-1 and V is TRBV7-6; TRBD1 agrees at 11 bases. The CDR3 covers 14 residues. With 5 bases clipped from V and 7 bases from J, the junction kept 4 bases outside the gene matches. The germline gives CDR1 SGHVS, CDR2 FNYEAQ. The CDR3 nucleotides read TGTGCCAGCAGCCCGGACAGGGGGCAGAATGAGCAGTTCTTC. This gives the protein CASSPDRGQNEQFF.

The chain carries TRBV4-1 and TRBJ2-1, with 8 bases matching TRBD2. The CDR3 is made up of 14 amino acids. Germline assignment: CDR1 MGHRA and CDR2 YSYEKL. V shed 4 bases, J shed 4 bases, and the junction held 3 bases outside the gene matches. CDR3 nucleotides: TGCGCCAGCAGCCGGCGGGGGGCTTACAATGAGCAGTTCTTC. It is translated as CASSRRGAYNEQFF.

The V and J genes are TRBV4-3 and TRBJ1-1; TRBD1 is a possible D gene (5 bases). V was cut by 4 bases and J by 1 base, with 13 bases left in between. The CDR3 totals 15 residues. Germline-derived CDR1 and CDR2 are LGHNA and YSLEER. DNA of the CDR3: TGCGCCAGCAGCCGGGGGGTTCTGGGGAACACTGAAGCTTTCTTT. Translating it yields CASSRGVLGNTEAFF.

At least ten counts were recorded for this clonotype. The chain combines TRBV20-1 with TRBJ1-5, with 7 bases lining up with TRBD1. Per the germline V gene, CDR1 is DFQATT and CDR2 is SNEGSKA (reference sequence). The V segment lost 2 bases and the J segment 1 base; nucleotides outside the gene matches: 8. The CDR3 runs to 16 residues. CDR3 sequence reads: CSARLRQGWSNQPQHF. The CDR3 DNA sequence: TGCAGTGCTAGATTACGACAGGGATGGAGCAATCAGCCCCAGCATTTT.

This clonotype was observed a handful of times. This chain's CDR3 is CASSPWGLRTLSSYEQYV. The CDR3 DNA follows: TGCGCCAGCAGTCCCTGGGGACTGCGTACCCTAAGCTCCTACGAGCAGTACGTC. V gene TRBV23-1 combines with J gene TRBJ2-7; D possibly corresponds to TRBD2 (6 bases). TRBV23-1 is an ORF for which the function is uncertain. Between the trimmed V and J ends, which lost 4 bases and 0 bases, there was a span of 22 bases. This CDR3 is 18 amino acids long.

The sample holds many counts of this clonotype. V and J are TRBV7-6 and TRBJ2-1; D unclear. Germline lookup yields CDR1 SGHVS and CDR2 FNYEAQ. V gave up 1 base and J gave up 10 bases, with 11 bases separating them. The CDR3 loop spans 13 amino acids. The DNA for the CDR3 is TGTGCCAGCAGCTTAGTTGGTTTCAGCGAGCAGTTCTTC. Translated, it gives CASSLVGFSEQFF.

The chain has TRBV7-8 and TRBJ2-1, with TRBD2 identical over 13 bases. Germline CDR1 SGHVS, CDR2 FQNEAQ. V gave up 4 bases and J gave up 4 bases; unmatched junction bases: 13. This CDR3 has 19 residues. The CDR3 DNA sequence: TGTGCCAGCAGCTATCGACTAGCGGGGGGCTCCCCGGTTTACAATGAGCAGTTCTTC. Translation gives CASSYRLAGGSPVYNEQFF.

CDR3 loop: CASSLKLGRTDTQYF. In DNA, the CDR3 is TGTGCCAGCAGTTTAAAACTAGGGCGCACAGATACGCAGTATTTT. The rearrangement uses TRBV12-3 or TRBV12-4 and TRBJ2-3; D is perhaps TRBD2 (5 bases). The CDR3 runs 15 residues. Trimming left V 2 bases short and J 1 base short, with 10 bases between.

This clonotype was picked up a small number of times. V gene TRBV15 combines with J gene TRBJ2-1; perhaps TRBD1 as D (5 bases). Trimming pared 4 bases from V and 4 bases from J, leaving 14 bases between. This CDR3 spans 15 amino acids. Germline loops: CDR1 LNHNV, CDR2 YYDKDF (reference sequence). In nucleotides, the CDR3 is TGTGCCACCAGCACGGTTACAGGAGAATACAATGAGCAGTTCTTC. This translates into CATSTVTGEYNEQFF.

For the CDR3, the DNA is TGTGCCAGCAGTTACCTAGGGGCCTGGAGCACTGAAGCTTTCTTT. Protein sequence: CASSYLGAWSTEAFF. J is TRBJ1-1 and V is TRBV6-6; possible D gene TRBD1, 5 bases. V lost 2 bases and J lost 4, with 14 bases in between. Germline loops: CDR1 MNHNY, CDR2 SVGAGI (reference sequence). This CDR3 comprises 15 residues.

The chain recombines TRBV10-2 with TRBJ1-5, with D tentatively TRBD1 (5 bases). The CDR3 loop spans 16 amino acids. Per the germline V gene, CDR1 is WSHSY and CDR2 is SAAADI. V lost 0 bases and J lost 7, with 16 bases in between. Written as DNA, the CDR3 is TGCGCCAGCAGTGAGTCGGAAGGGGTTGGGTGGCAGCCCCAGCATTTT. Its protein is CASSESEGVGWQPQHF.

J is TRBJ1-1 and V is TRBV27; no reliable D call. Germline CDR1 MNHEY, CDR2 SMNVEV (reference sequence). The CDR3 runs 14 residues. V was shortened by 10 bases and J by 4 bases, with 19 bases between the two germline ends. The CDR3 nucleotides are TGTGCCACGACGGGGATCCCCATCGGCACTGAAGCTTTCTTT. Translation: CATTGIPIGTEAFF.